The next 24 T cell receptor beta chains were all read from a single sample in a study of post-analysis software for immune sequencing data. The authors incorporated unique molecular identifiers into the TCR beta cDNA libraries. Using its own MiXCR run on the PCR reads, TCRdb lists one record per CDR3 protein. Among a few hundred thousand distinct CDR3 sequences, about a third were seen once, and the ten largest hold under 15%. No antigen has been assigned to these receptors. Whole-study results and caveats: Comparison of patients with controls showed about 5 TRBV segments more frequent in patients, TRBV5-6, TRBV5-1 and TRBV20-1 among them.

The sample comprised blood. All receptors derive from a girl aged 5-17 years with multiple sclerosis.

The V and J genes are TRBV10-3 and TRBJ1-2; 11 bases map to TRBD1. Germline trimming cut 5 bases from V and 4 bases from J; bases unmatched to any gene: 9. This CDR3 contains 16 residues. The germline V gene encodes CDR1 ENHRY and CDR2 SYGVKD. CDR3 coding DNA: TGTGCCATCAGTCCGGCAGGGACAGGGGGGACCTATGGCTACACCTTC. Translated: CAISPAGTGGTYGYTF.

This clonotype has a count of ten or more. CDR3 loop: CASSLEQGSTDTQYF. The CDR3 nucleotides read TGTGCCAGCAGCTTAGAACAGGGAAGCACAGATACGCAGTATTTT. The chain links TRBV11-2 to TRBJ2-3; a weak D match, TRBD1 (6 bases). This CDR3 is 15 amino acids long. Germline CDR1 is SGHAT and CDR2 is FQNNGV. Trimming cost V 0 bases and J 0 bases, with 7 bases left between them.

The rearrangement links TRBV20-1 to TRBJ2-5; no clear D gene. Germline V gives CDR1 DFQATT, CDR2 SNEGSKA (reference sequence). The CDR3 has 13 residues. Trimming removed 1 base at V and 1 base at J, with 7 bases between. The DNA for the CDR3 is TGCAGTGCTAGAGTCCGTACCCAAGAGACCCAGTACTTC. Its protein product is CSARVRTQETQYF.

This chain uses TRBV20-1 with TRBJ1-5; unclear D gene. Looked up from germline, CDR1 is DFQATT and CDR2 is SNEGSKA (reference sequence). With 3 bases removed from V and 0 bases from J, the gap between germline ends came to 18 bases. The CDR3 spans 17 residues. CDR3 loop: CSARTPEAGYSNQPQHF. In DNA form, the CDR3 reads TGCAGTGCTAGGACCCCCGAAGCGGGATATAGCAATCAGCCCCAGCATTTT.

This clonotype showed up just a few times. The chain is built from TRBV5-1 and TRBJ2-5; TRBD1 matches 9 bases. The germline V gene encodes CDR1 SGHRS and CDR2 YFSETQ. Unmatched junction bases numbered 7, after V lost 0 bases and J lost 1 base. The length of the CDR3 is 17 residues. The CDR3: CASSLASGTGIQETQYF. The CDR3 DNA is TGCGCCAGCAGCTTGGCCTCAGGGACAGGGATCCAAGAGACCCAGTACTTC.

V gene TRBV12-3 or TRBV12-4 combines with J gene TRBJ2-7; D uncertain. The CDR3 is 13 amino acids. V was clipped by 5 bases and J by 0 bases, with 8 bases between them. CDR3 sequence: CASSLQDSYEQYF. CDR3 coding DNA: TGTGCCAGCAGTCTACAAGACTCCTACGAGCAGTACTTC.

This clonotype has a handful of counts. The chain recombines TRBV6-6 with TRBJ1-2; D uncertain. The V gene's germline CDR1 is MNHNY and CDR2 SVGAGI (reference sequence). CDR3 size: 14 residues. Between the trimmed V and J ends, which lost 4 bases and 6 bases, there was a span of 15 bases. CDR3 in amino acids: CASSFLTVGHGYTF. CDR3 sequence (DNA): TGTGCCAGCAGTTTTCTGACGGTGGGTCATGGCTACACCTTC.

V is TRBV9 and J is TRBJ2-5, with TRBD1 identical over 9 bases. The CDR3 sequence is 14 residues long. CDR1 is SGDLS, CDR2 YYNGEE, per germline. With V trimmed by 3 bases and J by 5 bases, 5 bases remained unmatched. The CDR3 coding sequence is TGTGCCAGCAGCGGGACAGGGGCCGACGAGACCCAGTACTTC. It translates to CASSGTGADETQYF.

The chain is built from TRBV7-2 and TRBJ2-3; 7 positions match TRBD1. This CDR3 is 15 amino acids long. Per the germline V gene, CDR1 is SGHTA and CDR2 is FQGNSA. The V segment lost 5 bases and the J segment 7 bases; nucleotides outside the gene matches: 12. CDR3 loop: CASSDGQVGVNTQYF. CDR3 in DNA: TGTGCCAGCAGCGACGGACAGGTTGGAGTGAATACGCAGTATTTT.

This chain connects TRBV7-9 to TRBJ2-2; D call uncertain. V was shortened by 3 bases and J by 0 bases, with 8 bases between the two germline ends. Looked up from germline, CDR1 is SEHNR and CDR2 is FQNEAQ (reference sequence). The CDR3 covers 15 residues. CDR3 coding DNA: TGTGCCAGCAGCTTTTCCCGTACGAACACCGGGGAGCTGTTTTTT. This sequence encodes CASSFSRTNTGELFF.

The gene calls are TRBV12-3 or TRBV12-4 and TRBJ1-4, with D tentatively TRBD1 (5 bases). Trimming pared 6 bases from V and 3 bases from J, leaving 17 bases between. The CDR3 contains 16 residues. The CDR3 bases are TGTGCCAGCAGCCTAGGGCGGACACTTTCTAATGAAAAACTGTTTTTT. This sequence encodes CASSLGRTLSNEKLFF.

This chain joins TRBV5-5 and TRBJ1-5, with no clear D. Trimming cost V 2 bases and J 8 bases, with 8 bases left between them. The CDR3 has 12 residues. Per germline, CDR1 SGHKS and CDR2 YYEKEE (reference sequence). CDR3 coding DNA: TGTGCCAGCAGCTTTCCCTCAGAGCCCCAGCATTTT. Translating it yields CASSFPSEPQHF.

This chain uses TRBV27 with TRBJ1-2; TRBD1 might be the D (5 bases). The germline CDR1 and CDR2 sequences are MNHEY and SMNVEV (reference sequence). The CDR3 has 16 residues. V gave up 5 bases and J gave up 1 base, with 17 bases separating them. CDR3: CASSIWGGQNNYGYTF. Here the CDR3 DNA reads TGTGCCAGCAGTATCTGGGGCGGTCAAAATAACTATGGCTACACCTTC.

CDR3 protein: CSARDNLGGGATGSYNEQFF. For the CDR3, the DNA is TGCAGTGCTAGAGATAACCTTGGCGGGGGGGCTACGGGCTCCTACAATGAGCAGTTCTTC. The V gene is TRBV20-1, the J gene TRBJ2-1; 9 bases align to TRBD2. The CDR3 runs 20 residues. Looked up from germline, CDR1 is DFQATT and CDR2 is SNEGSKA (reference sequence). J lost 0 bases, V lost 0 bases, and 15 bases had no gene match.

The chain carries TRBV28 and TRBJ1-5, with D possibly TRBD1 on 6 matching bases. Germline-derived CDR1 and CDR2 are MDHEN and SYDVKM. The V end was cut by 6 bases, the J end by 3 bases, with 15 bases between. The CDR3 has 15 amino acids. The CDR3: CASRKATGNNQPQHF. CDR3 coding DNA: TGTGCCAGCAGAAAGGCCACAGGGAACAATCAGCCCCAGCATTTT.

This sequence joins TRBV7-9 and TRBJ2-2; D is perhaps TRBD2 (5 bases). V was cut by 5 bases and J by 6 bases, with 10 bases left in between. The germline gives CDR1 SEHNR, CDR2 FQNEAQ (reference sequence). The length of the CDR3 is 13 residues. CDR3 sequence (DNA): TGTGCCAGCAGCCCCAGGCGGGCCGGGGAGCTGTTTTTT. It specifies CASSPRRAGELFF.

V gene TRBV2 combines with J gene TRBJ2-4; no definite D call. V lost 5 bases and J lost 13, with 15 bases in between. Per germline, CDR1 SNHLY and CDR2 FYNNEI. CDR3 length: 12 amino acids. Here the CDR3 reads CASSPDGTAQYF. Here the CDR3 DNA reads TGTGCCAGCAGTCCTGACGGAACGGCCCAGTACTTC.

J is TRBJ1-1 and V is TRBV12-3 or TRBV12-4; no definite D call. With 6 bases removed from V and 1 base from J, the gap between germline ends came to 12 bases. The CDR3 has 14 residues. CDR3 sequence reads: CASSQAEGNTEAFF. The CDR3 nucleotides are TGTGCCAGCAGCCAGGCGGAGGGGAACACTGAAGCTTTCTTT.

The V gene is TRBV12-3 or TRBV12-4, the J gene TRBJ2-3; tentative D call: TRBD2 (6 bases). V was trimmed by 3 bases and J by 1 base, leaving 11 bases between them. The length of the CDR3 is 15 residues. CDR3 nucleotides: TGTGCCAGCAGTTTGTGGGACTCCGGCACAGATACGCAGTATTTT. This codes for CASSLWDSGTDTQYF.

The gene calls are TRBV28 and TRBJ1-5; the D gene is possibly TRBD1 (6 bases). The CDR3 is 16 amino acids. Germline V gene sequence: CDR1 MDHEN, CDR2 SYDVKM. V gave up 5 bases and J gave up 2 bases, with 16 bases separating them. The DNA for the CDR3 is TGTGCCAGCAGTCCACGATTACAGGGACGCAATCAGCCCCAGCATTTT. The encoded protein is CASSPRLQGRNQPQHF. The full variable domain, with the rest looked up from reference TRBV28 and TRBJ1-5, is DVKVTQSSRYLVKRTGEKVFLECVQDMDHENMFWYRQDPGLGLRLIYFSYDVKMKEKGDIPEGYSVSREKKERFSLILESASTNQTSMYLCASSPRLQGRNQPQHFGDGTRLSIL.

V and J are TRBV6-1 and TRBJ1-1; 9 nucleotides match TRBD1. Germline V CDR1 and CDR2: MNHNS, SASEGT. The CDR3 consists of 15 residues. V was pared by 3 bases and J by 1 base, with 3 bases of the junction left unmatched. CDR3 bases: TGTGCCAGCAGTGACCTGACAGGGGGGAACACTGAAGCTTTCTTT. It codes for CASSDLTGGNTEAFF.

This clonotype was recorded a few times. The gene calls are TRBV6-5 and TRBJ2-4; D is possibly TRBD1 (6 bases). Germline CDR1 reads MNHEY; CDR2 reads SVGAGI. This CDR3 is 13 amino acids long. Trimming pared 7 bases from V and 13 bases from J, leaving 20 bases between. The chain's CDR3 is CASTGQPLGVQYF. The CDR3 nucleotides are TGTGCCAGCACTGGACAGCCTCTTGGAGTGCAGTACTTC.

V usage is TRBV29-1 and J usage is TRBJ2-3; tentatively, D is TRBD1 (5 bases). Germline assignment: CDR1 SQVTM and CDR2 ANQGSEA. The V end was cut by 2 bases, the J end by 4 bases, with 10 bases between. This CDR3 has 13 amino acids. The CDR3 here is CSVERQNADTQYF. CDR3 sequence (DNA): TGCAGCGTTGAAAGACAGAACGCAGATACGCAGTATTTT.

This clonotype was observed a few times. The chain couples TRBV5-1 to TRBJ1-1, with a possible D match to TRBD1 (5 bases). This CDR3 spans 16 amino acids. The V and J ends lost 0 bases and 0 bases respectively, with 12 bases between them. Germline values: CDR1 SGHRS, CDR2 YFSETQ. The CDR3 nucleotides are TGCGCCAGCAGCTTGGTGGCAGGGACTTTGAACACTGAAGCTTTCTTT. This codes for CASSLVAGTLNTEAFF.